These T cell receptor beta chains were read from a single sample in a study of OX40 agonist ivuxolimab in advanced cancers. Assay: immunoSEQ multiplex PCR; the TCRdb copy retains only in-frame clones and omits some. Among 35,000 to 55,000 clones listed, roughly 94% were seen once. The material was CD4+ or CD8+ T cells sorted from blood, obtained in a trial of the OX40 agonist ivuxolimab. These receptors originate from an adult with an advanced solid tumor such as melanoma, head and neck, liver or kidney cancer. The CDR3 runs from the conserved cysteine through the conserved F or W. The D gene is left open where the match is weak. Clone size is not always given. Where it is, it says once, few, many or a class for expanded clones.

TGTGCCAGCAGCTTAGGATTTGGGGTTGAAGCTTTCTTT	CASSLGFGVEAFF	NA	NA	13	TRBV11-1	TRBJ1-1
TGTGCCAGCACGGGGACAGGGCAAATTTACGAGCAGTACTTC	CASTGTGQIYEQYF	TRBD1	NA	14	TRBV27	TRBJ2-7
TGTGCCTGGAGAGACCGGGACAGGGAGTACGAGCAGTACTTC	CAWRDRDREYEQYF	TRBD1	NA	14	TRBV30	TRBJ2-7
TGTGCCAGCAGCGGAAGGGGGACCCAGTACTTC	CASSGRGTQYF	NA	NA	11	TRBV9	TRBJ2-5
TGTGCCAGTAGTGCAACCTCTCGCGGGGAGCAGTTCTTC	CASSATSRGEQFF	NA	NA	13	TRBV19	TRBJ2-1
TGTGCCAGCAGTTCGCCTAGCGGGATGTGGACAGATACGCAGTATTTT	CASSSPSGMWTDTQYF	TRBD2	NA	16	TRBV6-6	TRBJ2-3
TGCGCCAGCAGCCTCTCACCCGCAGGGGGTTTGAACACTGAAGCTTTCTTT	CASSLSPAGGLNTEAFF	TRBD1	NA	17	TRBV4-1	TRBJ1-1
TGTGCCAGCAGTGAAGTAGCGGGAGTATCCGGGGAGCTGTTTTTT	CASSEVAGVSGELFF	TRBD2	NA	15	TRBV25-1	TRBJ2-2
TGTGCCAGCAGTCTCCCTCCCGGGGGCCGGGAGACCCAGTACTTC	CASSLPPGGRETQYF	NA	NA	15	TRBV27	TRBJ2-5
TGTGCCAGCAGCAAGCTACTAGCGGGAGGAAGGAATGAGCAGTTCTTC	CASSKLLAGGRNEQFF	TRBD2	NA	16	TRBV7-2	TRBJ2-1
TGTGCCAGTAGTATAATCCCACAGCCAAGGAAGGATGGCTACACCTTC	CASSIIPQPRKDGYTF	NA	NA	16	TRBV19	TRBJ1-2
TGTGCCAGCTCACCACAGGGGGCGCCTAATGAAAAACTGTTTTTT	CASSPQGAPNEKLFF	TRBD1	NA	15	TRBV18	TRBJ1-4
TGCAGCGTTGCTGTAAATTTCTATGGCTACACCTTC	CSVAVNFYGYTF	NA	NA	12	TRBV29-1	TRBJ1-2
TGTGCCAGCAGCTTATCCGGGGGCGGGCCTCCCTACGAGCAGTACTTC	CASSLSGGGPPYEQYF	NA	NA	16	TRBV7-9	TRBJ2-7
TGCGCCAGCAGCCAACACAGGGGGAACACCGGGGAGCTGTTTTTT	CASSQHRGNTGELFF	TRBD1	NA	15	TRBV4-1	TRBJ2-2
TGCAGCGGGAGGACAGTGCAAGAGACCCAGTACTTC	CSGRTVQETQYF	NA	NA	12	TRBV29-1	TRBJ2-5
TGTGCCAGCAGCGAGACTAGTCTATCCTACGAGCAGTACTTC	CASSETSLSYEQYF	NA	NA	14	TRBV9	TRBJ2-7
TGTGCCAGCAGCTTGGAAGGGAACACTGAAGCTTTCTTT	CASSLEGNTEAFF	NA	NA	13	TRBV5-6	TRBJ1-1
TGTGCCAGCAGCGTAGCGGGGGACTACGAGCAGTACTTC	CASSVAGDYEQYF	TRBD2	NA	13	TRBV7-9	TRBJ2-7
TGCAGCGTTGACGGACAGTTTTACGAGACCCAGTACTTC	CSVDGQFYETQYF	NA	NA	13	TRBV29-1	TRBJ2-5
TGTGCCAGCAGTGAATTGGGGAGGGGATACAATGAGCAGTTCTTC	CASSELGRGYNEQFF	TRBD2	NA	15	TRBV6-1	TRBJ2-1
TGTGCCAGCAGACCCGGGACTAGCGGGTACAATGAGCAGTTCTTC	CASRPGTSGYNEQFF	TRBD2	NA	15	TRBV5-5	TRBJ2-1
TGTGCCAGCAGTGAAGCAGGGAGAGTCGAGCAGTACTTC	CASSEAGRVEQYF	NA	NA	13	TRBV25-1	TRBJ2-7
TGTGCCAGCAGCTCCAGGGGGGTAGAGACCCAGTACTTC	CASSSRGVETQYF	NA	once	13	TRBV7-6	TRBJ2-5
TGTGCCAGCAGCTCCCTGGGGCCCTCTGTTGGAAATGAAAAACTGTTTTTT	CASSSLGPSVGNEKLFF	NA	NA	17	TRBV7-9	TRBJ1-4